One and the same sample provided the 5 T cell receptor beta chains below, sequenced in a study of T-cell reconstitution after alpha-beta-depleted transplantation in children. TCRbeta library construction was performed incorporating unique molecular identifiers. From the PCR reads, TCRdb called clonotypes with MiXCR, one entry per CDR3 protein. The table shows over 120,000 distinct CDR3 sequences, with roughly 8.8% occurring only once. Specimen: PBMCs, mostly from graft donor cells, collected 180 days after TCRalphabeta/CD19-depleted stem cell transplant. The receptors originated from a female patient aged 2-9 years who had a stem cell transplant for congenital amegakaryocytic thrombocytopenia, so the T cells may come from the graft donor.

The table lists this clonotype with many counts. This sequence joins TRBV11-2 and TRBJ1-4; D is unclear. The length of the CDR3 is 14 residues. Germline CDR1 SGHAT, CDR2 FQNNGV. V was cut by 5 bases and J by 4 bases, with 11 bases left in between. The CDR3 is CASSILTLNEKLFF. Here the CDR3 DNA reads TGTGCCAGCAGCATACTGACTCTTAATGAAAAACTGTTTTTT.

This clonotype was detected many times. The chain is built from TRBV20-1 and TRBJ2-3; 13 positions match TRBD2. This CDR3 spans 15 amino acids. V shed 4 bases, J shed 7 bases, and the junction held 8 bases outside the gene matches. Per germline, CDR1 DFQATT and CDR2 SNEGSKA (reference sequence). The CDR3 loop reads CSAKLAGGFMYTQYF. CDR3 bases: TGCAGTGCTAAACTAGCGGGAGGGTTTATGTATACGCAGTATTTT.

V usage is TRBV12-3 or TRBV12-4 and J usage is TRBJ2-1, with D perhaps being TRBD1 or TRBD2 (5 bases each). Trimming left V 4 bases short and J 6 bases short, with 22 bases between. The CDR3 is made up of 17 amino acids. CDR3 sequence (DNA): TGTGCCAGCAGTTCCGAATCTTCGGGGCTTTGGGCCAATGAGCAGTTCTTC. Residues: CASSSESSGLWANEQFF.

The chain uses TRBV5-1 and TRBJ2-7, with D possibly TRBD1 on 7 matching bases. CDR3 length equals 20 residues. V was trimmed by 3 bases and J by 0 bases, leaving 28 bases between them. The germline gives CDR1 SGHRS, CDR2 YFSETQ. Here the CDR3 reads CASSWDRGQPGLPSSYEQYF. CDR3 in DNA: TGCGCCAGCAGCTGGGACAGAGGCCAGCCGGGACTGCCCAGCTCCTACGAGCAGTACTTC.

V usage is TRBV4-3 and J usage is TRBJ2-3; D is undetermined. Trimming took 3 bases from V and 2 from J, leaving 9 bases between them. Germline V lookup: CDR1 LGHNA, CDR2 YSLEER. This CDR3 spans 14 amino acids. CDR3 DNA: TGCGCCAGCAGCCACACAGCCGCCACAGATACGCAGTATTTT. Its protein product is CASSHTAATDTQYF.